This TCR beta chain is from a study of blood T cells in healthy people across ages (dated by TCRdb to between 2014 and 2016). A note on the overall study: In model experiments, template switching captured about one uniquely barcoded TCR beta cDNA molecule for every two T cells. To track age-related changes in TCR beta repertoire diversity, the study relied on deep sequencing normalized with unique cDNA molecular identifiers. Four age groups were formed from the donors: young (average approximately 16 years), middle-aged (less than 40), aged (under 70) and long-lived (more than 75). To avoid experimental bias, donors of different ages were spread randomly across the sequencing lanes. For two donors (one aged 18 to 29 and one aged 80 or older), the study analyzed two additional independent replicas of 1 million unique cDNA reads from the same blood draw. Overall study results and their limits: Since profiling was done on bulk unsorted PBMCs, naive and antigen-experienced compartments could not be conclusively compared. Observed TCR beta diversity correlated strongly with the percentage of naive T cells measured by flow cytometry. Compared with the aged group, the long-lived group had more naive CD4+ T cells, fewer expanded clones and increased TCR diversity, a pattern suggesting age selection. The CMV infection status of donors was not known, potentially confounding age-related changes in expanded clonotypes. As age increased, observed TCR beta diversity per million T cells dropped in a roughly linear way, and a significant reduction was already evident by age 40. Estimates of total diversity based on one million sequenced T cells were considered lower bounds and underestimates.

Library construction relied on 5' RACE. TCRdb lists the instrument as Illumina HiSeq 2500. A second PCR of about 6 to 11 cycles was performed with a sample-barcoded 5' primer and a J-beta primer mix. A template-switch 5' adaptor carrying 12 random nucleotides introduced a unique molecular identifier onto each TCR beta cDNA molecule. At least 3 million CDR3-containing paired-end reads were obtained from each sample. All of the RNA was converted into first-strand cDNA using the Mint cDNA synthesis kit, with a TRBC-specific oligonucleotide serving as the primer. After uracil-DNA glycosylase treatment, a first 18-cycle PCR used universal primers M1SS and BC2_uni_R on all cDNA. The paper's processing steps were these. Each sample was normalized by randomly selecting 1 million high-quality reads, each carrying a distinct molecular identifier. Reads sharing molecular identifiers were discarded rather than binned into consensus sequences. MiTCR, run with a Q25 quality threshold and the strictest error-elimination algorithm, handled CDR3 identification, clonotype clustering and error correction. Lower-bound total TCR beta diversity was estimated with a nonparametric unseen species model using Euler transformation. The public reads were reanalyzed by TCRdb: fastp trimming at Q25, MiXCR alignment, in-frame beta chains only. Identical CDR3 protein sequences are pooled into one entry, listed with their most common genes and DNA. The V and J calls, along with clone size, are taken from TCRdb and not from the paper's own processing. This sample gives around 320,000 distinct CDR3 sequences in total; 25% to 30% of them show up just once. Roughly 28% of the sample goes to the ten largest clones.

Systemically healthy Caucasian individuals from Russia, around 39 in total and aged about 6 to 100 years, were included as donors. Each donor gave about 9.2 milliliters of peripheral blood, drawn into EDTA-treated Vacutainer tubes. Ficoll-Paque density-gradient centrifugation was used to isolate PBMCs, with at least 6.5 million per sample. Total RNA was extracted from PBMCs with Trizol reagent, with at least 6 micrograms obtained per sample. For every donor, an aliquot of PBMCs went through flow cytometry to measure the percentages of naive CD45RAhigh/CD27high T cells. The CDR3 starts with the cysteine, ends with the phenylalanine, and has 16 residues. Of all the DNA, just the CDR3 is kept, 48 bases in frame from base 1. The germline V gene sets CDR1 to KGHDR and CDR2 to SFDVKD. Germline trimming: 3 bases from V, 1 base from J; junction bases outside gene matches: 3. Concerning this clonotype itself: Its antigen is still unknown. No base-level quality is on record; no much larger clone is a single base apart.

This clonotype was sampled from an older woman in good health. Sequencing was carried out using blood. The chain employs TRBV24-1 and TRBJ2-1; 9 central nucleotides agree with TRBD2. The bases read TGTGCCACCAGTGATGCGGGACTAGCTTCCTACAATGAGCAGTTCTTC. Translated, it gives CATSDAGLASYNEQFF.